This T cell receptor (beta chain) was found in a study of cytomegalovirus exposure and HLA in healthy donors (dated by TCRdb to 2016 to 2017). Describing the broader study: In an earlier analysis of under 600 of the donors, 276 Gb of sequence data and 95 million to 130 million unique TCR beta sequences from roughly 180 million T cells were reported. An early release that covered around 590 HLA-typed donors contained around 300 gigabases of sequencing data and approximately 85 million unique TCR sequences. The genetic ancestry cluster associated with self-reported Caucasian donors included about 84% of the roughly 400 genotyped donors. The study was designed to test whether signatures of past pathogen exposure could be identified by cataloging public T cell receptors. The study profiled the T cell repertoires of under 700 subjects by immunosequencing and related them to cytomegalovirus serostatus. Along with the roughly 710-subject first cohort, a separate validation cohort of over a hundred different subjects was used. To predict cytomegalovirus infection status, the study brought together high-throughput TCR immunosequencing, statistical association of individual TCRs with disease status, and machine learning. A later analysis re-analyzed previously published TCR beta repertoires from hundreds of donors and added high-resolution HLA genotyping to study TCR occurrence patterns. Rather than using new phenotypic data, the later analysis identified candidate immune exposures from TCR beta sequences and from how often those sequences occurred across donors. An earlier analysis of 500 to 650 of the donors applied high-throughput TCR beta sequencing to assess whether each TCR beta V gene segment acted as functional or pseudogenic. Donor age, sex, ethnicity and CMV serostatus were compiled together with the repertoire data. A later genetic analysis used genome-wide SNP genotypes for about 65% of the 666 donors, treating that subset as a discovery cohort. Every discovery cohort repertoire had been produced on one sequencing platform. Class I and class II HLA loci were covered by the typing at four-digit resolution. Typing coverage differed by locus: A, B, C, DRB1 and DQB1 were typed in about 620-640 donors, DQA1 in 522, DPA1 in 600 to 610, and DPB1 in around 440. About five DR-DQ haplotypes were handled as single units for association and clustering, since linkage in the cohort was strong. Across roughly 420 genotyped donors of the cohort, an average of about 240,000 unique TCR beta nucleotide sequences per donor were sequenced, and roughly a sixth of those sequences were non-productive.

What the research found in general, with its limitations: In a later genetic analysis, a missense DCLRE1C variant was associated with V-gene and J-gene trimming of TCR beta chains, and the association was replicated in an independent cohort. Most TCR sequences were seen in very few donors, while some public TCRs were found in many individuals. According to a later analysis, most CMV-associated TCR beta chains appeared to be HLA-restricted, and the HLA associations seemed to be driven largely by CMV exposure. An earlier analysis of 587 of the donors showed that most TCR beta V segments appeared in productive rearrangements either about 87% or about 30% of the time, which broadly matched IMGT annotations. The classifier was reported to diagnose cytomegalovirus status with high specificity and sensitivity in both the original and validation cohorts. Because HLA typing was unavailable for some donors at each locus, only the typed subset was used in association tests. CMV serostatus was the only immune exposure information available for the cohort. In this cohort, only TCR beta chains were sequenced, and detectable features were limited by the absence of alpha or paired-chain data. At a false discovery rate of 0.05, a later analysis linked fewer than 20,000 TCR beta sequences to specific HLA alleles. In vitro tests confirmed that three of the cytomegalovirus-associated TCR beta chains recognize cytomegalovirus antigens. The study listed 150 to 200 TCR beta chains as associated with cytomegalovirus. A later analysis reported that several top co-occurrence clusters appeared linked to parvovirus B19, influenza, CMV and Epstein-Barr virus. Some IMGT-functional V segments, including TRBV6-2 and TRBV6-3, could not be told apart with the 87-base-pair reads, so those segments were excluded. Because counts were too low, around 18 rarely observed V segments, including chromosome 9 orphons, were left out of the earlier analysis of 500 to 650 of the donors. The sequencing pipeline was judged likely to have produced a cluster of highly shared sequence variants as a technical artifact. In a later analysis, HLA-associated TCR beta chains were found to be more clonally expanded and to have lower generation probabilities than equally common non-associated chains. A later analysis found that TCR association rates varied across HLA loci, with DRB1 alleles showing the most associated TCRs and HLA-C alleles the fewest. When HLA alleles, especially DR and DQ, strongly co-occurred, TCR associations were difficult to assign to individual alleles. It was suggested by the authors that the approach could potentially be generalized to other disease states and immunological phenotypes. Sequencing depth was assumed to be roughly uniform across donors in the presence/absence analyses, though that assumption may not hold. A further reported finding was that TCR beta sequences accurately predicted the HLA-A and HLA-B alleles for most subjects in the first cohort. According to a later genetic analysis, donors in an Asian-associated ancestry cluster had fewer N-insertions in productive TCRs than the approximately 630-donor mean. Linkage disequilibrium might explain the correlated functional status among segregating V segments, but an unknown experimental factor could not be ruled out.

The cohort was made up of under 800 healthy bone marrow donors. Cohort members were all nominally healthy when sampled, although unrecorded immune exposures were likely present. The donor was CMV seronegative and was included in the group of about 400 seronegative cohort members. A peripheral blood sample was collected from each donor, and TCR beta sequencing was performed on peripheral blood mononuclear cells. Genomic DNA extraction from the blood cell samples was performed with the Qiagen DNeasy Blood Extraction Kit. Library preparation employed the immunoSEQ multiplex PCR assay. The multiplex PCR relied on a mix of 60 forward primers for TCR Vbeta segments and 13 reverse primers for TCR Jbeta segments. The CDR3 region of rearranged TCR beta genes was amplified from genomic DNA with a multiplex PCR assay. Amplified TCR beta libraries were sequenced as 87-base-pair reads on the Illumina HiSeq System. The source study handled its data this way. In a later analysis, 70 million to 95 million unique TCR beta chains were counted across the 650 to 700 repertoires, and around 10 million of these chains were shared by at least two donors. Raw reads were error-corrected and collapsed into unique sequences with a nearest-neighbor algorithm that merged closely related sequences to remove PCR and sequencing errors. CDR3 sequences were aligned to IMGT reference sequences to assign V, D and J gene segments. Each retained sequence needed at least a six-nucleotide match to both a V gene segment and a J gene segment. Rearrangements were classified as productive when the CDR3 lacked stop codons and remained in frame with V and J, and all other rearrangements were classified as non-productive. CDR3 was defined according to IMGT convention as the region running from the second conserved V-encoded cysteine to the conserved J-encoded phenylalanine. Sequences without an unambiguous match to a single V gene segment were excluded from the earlier analysis of approximately 560 of the donors. In an earlier analysis of roughly 500 of the donors, V segments were called functional above 56.7% productive rearrangements and were called segregating when the between-donor standard deviation exceeded 5%. A statistical classification framework was built to diagnose cytomegalovirus status from the catalog of TCR beta chain sequences. V and J gene assignment, in a later analysis, came from comparing TCR nucleotide sequences with IMGT/GENE-DB human TR gene sequences. A later analysis assigned CDR3 sequences and most-parsimonious VDJ recombination scenarios with the TCRdist pipeline. In a later analysis, each TCR beta chain was defined by its CDR3 amino acid sequence together with its V-gene family, and reads lacking a unique V-gene family were excluded. In a later analysis, 450 to 600 highly shared, low-generation-probability nucleotide sequences were removed to address suspected cross-contamination and a sequencing artifact. A later analysis calculated a clonal expansion index for each public chain from normalized within-repertoire ranks of inferred template counts. In a later analysis, generation probabilities were computed using a VDJ recombination model fitted to out-of-frame rearrangements, and the results were checked against IGoR. A later analysis scored TCR-TCR, TCR-HLA and TCR-CMV co-occurrence with hypergeometric tests, applying a repertoire-size bias correction to TCR pairs. To estimate false discovery rates, a later analysis permuted the HLA or CMV assignments 20 times. In a later analysis, co-occurring TCRs were grouped using DBSCAN, with TCRdist sequence similarity added in when clustering inside HLA-allele-positive subsets. Co-occurrence clustering excluded repertoires with fewer than 30,000 or more than 120,000 public chains, plus five with anomalous nucleotide sharing. Held by TCRdb, this immuneACCESS table contains in-frame sequences only and omits some clones. Under half of the omission traces to an unresolved V gene where checked; the cause of the rest is unknown. That table gives V, J and clone size, and the DNA gave D and trimming. The sample table holds about 130,000 clones, of which 65% to 80% were seen once. Approximately 1.8% of the sample rests with the top ten.

The CDR3 goes from the cysteine to the phenylalanine over 16 residues. The entry retains the CDR3 DNA only, 48 bases that are in frame from base 1. Based on the germline V gene (reference sequence), the CDR1 and CDR2 sequences are LNHDA and SQIVND. V is reduced by 5 bases and J by 3 bases, leaving a spacing of 17 bases between them. Note on this clone: Its antigen has not been determined. One base away there is no much larger clone; base qualities are not given.

The sequence links TRBV19 to TRBJ1-5; TRBD1 is a possible D gene, resting on 6 matching bases. The origin of this receptor is a woman aged 40 to 50 in good health and CMV-seronegative. The sample consisted of PBMCs. The CDR3: CASSVKQGWDNQPQHF. The DNA sequence reads TGTGCCAGTAGTGTAAAACAGGGATGGGACAATCAGCCCCAGCATTTT.